Below are 9 T cell receptor beta chains sequenced from a single sample in a study of early T cells in non-severe SARS-CoV-2 infection. TCRdb re-derived calls from the 5' RACE reads in MiXCR, one entry per CDR3 protein. Among more than 60,000 distinct CDR3 sequences, about 12% were seen once, and the ten largest hold 4.5% to 7%. The source material was whole blood. The receptors shown here come from an adult who was a healthcare worker with PCR-confirmed SARS-CoV-2 infection or an uninfected control (not recorded which).

In its sample, this clonotype was seen many times. The chain links TRBV7-9 to TRBJ1-5; D gene unclear. CDR3 size: 15 residues. Germline V gives CDR1 SEHNR, CDR2 FQNEAQ (reference sequence). Trimming left V 4 bases short and J 6 bases short, with 16 bases between. CDR3 protein: CASSSGNPGGQPQHF. DNA for the CDR3: TGTGCCAGCAGCTCCGGGAACCCCGGAGGTCAGCCCCAGCATTTT. Full variable domain (rest looked up from reference TRBV7-9 and TRBJ1-5): DTGVSQNPRHKITKRGQNVTFRCDPISEHNRLYWYRQTLGQGPEFLTYFQNEAQLEKSRLLSDRFSAERPKGSFSTLEIQRTEQGDSAMYLCASSSGNPGGQPQHFGDGTRLSIL.

The J gene is TRBJ2-7, the V gene TRBV29-1; 8 bases are shared with TRBD1. V lost 6 bases to trimming and J lost 6 bases; unmatched junction nucleotides: 13. From germline, CDR1 is SQVTM and CDR2 ANQGSEA. CDR3 length: 14 amino acids. The CDR3: CSVHQTGANSEQYF. Here the CDR3 DNA reads TGCAGCGTCCACCAGACAGGGGCTAACTCCGAGCAGTACTTC.

This rearrangement joins TRBV7-6 to TRBJ2-1; D not resolved. CDR3 length equals 12 residues. CDR1 is SGHVS, CDR2 FNYEAQ, per germline. V lost 2 bases, J lost 8 bases, and 7 bases lay in between. CDR3 DNA: TGTGCCAGCAGCTTACAGTTTGATGAGCAGTTCTTC. Translating gives CASSLQFDEQFF.

This clonotype was found many times. This sequence joins TRBV6-5 and TRBJ2-1, with 8 positions matching TRBD2. Germline V gives CDR1 MNHEY, CDR2 SVGAGI. The CDR3 runs to 15 residues. The junction had 8 bases not matched to a gene; V was cut back by 3 bases and J by 7 bases. CDR3 protein: CASSYIQRERNEQFF. The CDR3 nucleotides are TGTGCCAGCAGTTATATCCAGCGGGAGCGGAATGAGCAGTTCTTC.

The gene calls are TRBV2 and TRBJ2-7; D is uncertain. Trimming took 5 bases from V and 4 from J, leaving 12 bases between them. CDR1 and CDR2 from the germline V gene are SNHLY and FYNNEI. The CDR3 has 13 residues. The CDR3 coding sequence is TGTGCCAGCAGTCACACGACCAAGTACGAGCAGTACTTC. Translated: CASSHTTKYEQYF.

This sequence joins TRBV12-3 or TRBV12-4 and TRBJ2-1; 8 bases match TRBD2. The junction had 9 bases not matched to a gene; V was cut back by 6 bases and J by 8 bases. This CDR3 spans 14 amino acids. The CDR3 coding sequence is TGTGCCAGCAGCTTGACTAGCGCAGGGGATGAGCAGTTCTTC. Its translation is CASSLTSAGDEQFF.

This clonotype was found many times. The rearrangement uses TRBV12-3 or TRBV12-4 and TRBJ1-2; D remains ambiguous. CDR3 length equals 14 residues. The germline V and J ends were trimmed by 5 bases and 7 bases, with 17 bases remaining between them. In nucleotides, the CDR3 is TGTGCCAGCAGTGACCAGACCCTGTTGGGTGGCTACACCTTC. This gives the protein CASSDQTLLGGYTF.

V is TRBV11-2 and J is TRBJ1-2; D call uncertain. V shed 5 bases and J shed 3 bases, with 10 bases lying between them. Looked up from germline, CDR1 is SGHAT and CDR2 is FQNNGV. CDR3 length: 13 residues. The CDR3: CASSLQLDYGYTF. CDR3 coding DNA: TGTGCCAGCAGCCTACAGTTGGACTATGGCTACACCTTC.

The rearrangement links TRBV7-2 to TRBJ1-2, with 8 bases aligning to TRBD1. J was trimmed by 2 bases and V by 5 bases; bases with no gene match: 1. The CDR3 covers 13 residues. CDR1 SGHTA and CDR2 FQGNSA come from the germline V gene. This chain's CDR3 is CASSRDRNYGYTF. DNA for the CDR3: TGTGCCAGCAGCCGGGACAGGAACTATGGCTACACCTTC. Filled out from reference TRBV7-2 and TRBJ1-2, the complete variable domain reads GAGVSQSPSNKVTEKGKDVELRCDPISGHTALYWYRQSLGQGLEFLIYFQGNSAPDKSGLPSDRFSAERTGGSVSTLTIQRTQQEDSAVYLCASSRDRNYGYTFGSGTRLTVV.